Included here is one T cell receptor beta chain sequence, with context. What it binds is not known. The data originate from a study of cytomegalovirus exposure and HLA in healthy donors. The CDR3 contains 17 residues. Trimming removed 5 bases from V and 1 base from J, with 15 bases in between. CDR1 SGHVS and CDR2 FQNEAQ come from the germline V gene. This PCR relied on a set of 60 Vbeta primers and 13 Jbeta primers. Generated by immunoSEQ multiplex PCR, the TCRdb table keeps only in-frame clones and is missing some. The sample shows approximately 73,000 clones, roughly 63% of them seen only once. Study-wide findings and caveats: Some TCR beta chains (over 150 of them) were listed as cytomegalovirus-associated.

Input material: PBMCs. The rearrangement joins TRBV7-8 to TRBJ2-6; weak D call: TRBD2 (8 bases). The clonotype originates from a man aged 25-45 years in good health and CMV-seropositive. The CDR3 loop is CASSIREGASGANVLTF. The CDR3 nucleotides are TGTGCCAGCAGCATTCGGGAGGGGGCATCTGGGGCCAACGTCCTGACTTTC.